This T cell receptor beta chain appears in the sequencing data of a study of T cell responses to AZD1222 COVID-19 vaccine. General observations from the study: Within unmutated variant regions lay the reported targets of nearly half of spike-specific TCRs. Only five or six AZD1222 recipients were seropositive at baseline.

Sequencing used immunoSEQ multiplex PCR; TCRdb keeps in-frame clones, though not all of them. The sample lists tens of thousands of clones; 80% to 90% were seen once. In germline, CDR1 is SGDLS, CDR2 YYNGEE. The CDR3 extends over 14 amino acids. V lost 6 bases to trimming and J lost 4 bases, with 16 bases between them. About this clone: Antigen unknown.

The source is an adult who received the AZD1222 COVID-19 vaccine. This sample comprised peripheral blood, obtained 28 days after the second AZD1222 dose. This chain connects TRBV9 to TRBJ1-1, with D possibly being TRBD1 (6 bases). The CDR3 region is CASTRGQSPTEAFF. The CDR3 region has the DNA TGTGCCAGCACCCGTGGACAGTCACCCACTGAAGCTTTCTTT.